This TCR beta chain is drawn from a study of response to subunit inactivated influenza vaccine. General study findings and limits: The authors proposed limited new T cell recruitment per seasonal influenza vaccination.

MiXCR, run by TCRdb on the RT-PCR reads, gives a single entry per CDR3 protein. The table has about 780,000 distinct CDR3 sequences, roughly 20% seen once; the top ten hold around 9.9%. The CDR3 has 14 amino acids. J was trimmed by 2 bases and V by 5 bases; bases with no gene match: 6. Germline V CDR1 and CDR2: DFQATT, SNEGSKA (reference sequence). In this sample, this clonotype turned up a few times. The antigen is undetermined. The clonotype was recovered from a man aged 45-65 years who received an inactivated influenza vaccine. The sample was PBMCs from blood, taken 5 to 6 days after vaccination. V usage is TRBV20-1 and J usage is TRBJ2-1; TRBD2 matches 7 bases. The CDR3 loop reads CSAQGGPAYNEQFF. The CDR3 coding sequence is TGCAGTGCTCAGGGAGGGCCGGCCTACAATGAGCAGTTCTTC.